Presented here are 24 T cell receptor beta chains from one specimen sequenced in a study of T cell responses to AZD1222 COVID-19 vaccine. Using immunoSEQ multiplex PCR, the repertoire was profiled, and TCRdb retains in-frame clones only, with some absent. The data show about 82,000 clones, with more than 90% seen just once and about 5% held by the top ten. The specimen comprised peripheral blood, sampled on day 0 of AZD1222 vaccination. All receptors come from an adult in good health.

The chain couples TRBV2 to TRBJ1-4, with 8 bases matching TRBD1. V lost 5 bases, J lost 4 bases, and 3 bases stayed unmatched. The CDR3 is 14 residues long. The germline V gene has CDR1 SNHLY and CDR2 FYNNEI. The CDR3 sequence is CASSWDRFNEKLFF. The CDR3 nucleotides read TGTGCCAGCAGTTGGGACAGGTTTAATGAAAAACTGTTTTTT.

This chain links TRBV12-5 with TRBJ2-5; D is uncertain. The CDR3 consists of 9 residues. CDR1 and CDR2 (germline): LGHNT, FRNRAP. The germline V and J ends were trimmed by 9 bases and 4 bases, with 3 bases remaining between them. The chain's CDR3 is CARPETQYF. The CDR3, as DNA: TGTGCTAGGCCAGAGACCCAGTACTTC.

Written as DNA, the CDR3 is TGTGCCAGCAGTTTTGGGGAAGCTAATGAAAAACTGTTTTTT. This codes for CASSFGEANEKLFF. The V gene is TRBV28, the J gene TRBJ1-4, with D hard to call. The CDR3 sequence is 14 residues long. The germline V gene has CDR1 MDHEN and CDR2 SYDVKM. V lost 3 bases, J lost 3 bases, and 8 bases lay in between.

Points on this clone: Other DNA variants within this sample encode the same CDR3. The V call is TRBV27, the J call TRBJ1-1, with a tentative D call TRBD1 (5 bases). Per germline, CDR1 MNHEY and CDR2 SMNVEV (reference sequence). V was trimmed by 3 bases and J by 1 base, leaving 6 bases between them. This CDR3 is built from 13 residues. CDR3 in DNA: TGTGCCAGCAGTTTCCAGGGGAACACTGAAGCTTTCTTT. Residues: CASSFQGNTEAFF.

The chain couples TRBV18 to TRBJ1-2; a weak D match, TRBD1 (6 bases). Trimming removed 3 bases from V and 5 bases from J, with 16 bases in between. This CDR3 contains 15 residues. The V gene's germline CDR1 is KGHSH and CDR2 LQKENI. CDR3 DNA sequence: TGTGCCAGCTCACCGTTGGACAGCGGGGCTTATGGCTACACCTTC. As protein: CASSPLDSGAYGYTF. Variable domain in full (rest from reference TRBV18 and TRBJ1-2): NAGVMQNPRHLVRRRGQEARLRCSPMKGHSHVYWYRQLPEEGLKFMVYLQKENIIDESGMPKERFSAEFPKEGPSILRIQQVVRGDSAAYFCASSPLDSGAYGYTFGSGTRLTVV.

This chain connects TRBV2 to TRBJ1-1; 10 bases are shared with TRBD1. The CDR3 covers 14 residues. CDR1 and CDR2 from the germline V gene are SNHLY and FYNNEI. J was trimmed by 2 bases and V by 7 bases; bases with no gene match: 4. The CDR3 spells CASNRDRGNTEAFF. The CDR3 DNA reads as TGTGCCAGCAACCGGGACAGGGGTAACACTGAAGCTTTCTTT.

The rearrangement links TRBV6-5 to TRBJ1-4; no clear D gene. The CDR3 runs 15 residues. The V gene lost 6 bases and the J gene lost 0 bases, with 11 bases spanning the gap. CDR1 and CDR2 from the germline V gene are MNHEY and SVGAGI. The CDR3 DNA sequence: TGTGCCAGCAGCTCAGTTTTTGCAACTAATGAAAAACTGTTTTTT. Translating it yields CASSSVFATNEKLFF.

The chain links TRBV5-6 to TRBJ2-2, with 9 bases aligning to TRBD1. V was clipped by 5 bases and J by 4 bases; unmatched bases: 9. Germline lookup yields CDR1 SGHDT and CDR2 YYEEEE. The CDR3 has 16 amino acids. This chain's CDR3 is CASRSPGQGSTGELFF. The CDR3, as DNA: TGTGCCAGCAGGTCGCCGGGACAGGGAAGCACCGGGGAGCTGTTTTTT. The entire variable domain, with the rest obtained from reference TRBV5-6 and TRBJ2-2, is as follows: DAGVTQSPTHLIKTRGQQVTLRCSPKSGHDTVSWYQQALGQGPQFIFQYYEEEERQRGNFPDRFSGHQFPNYSSELNVNALLLGDSALYLCASRSPGQGSTGELFFGEGSRLTVL.

The rearrangement joins TRBV5-6 to TRBJ1-1, with 7 bases fitting TRBD1. CDR3 size: 18 residues. V gave up 6 bases and J gave up 4 bases; unmatched junction bases: 21. Germline V CDR1 and CDR2: SGHDT, YYEEEE. CDR3 amino acids: CASTSRRPGGQRSTEAFF. Here the CDR3 DNA reads TGTGCCAGCACCTCACGGAGGCCAGGGGGTCAGAGGAGCACTGAAGCTTTCTTT.

V and J are TRBV11-2 and TRBJ2-1; TRBD1 aligns across 8 bases. The CDR3 consists of 12 residues. V was pared by 0 bases and J by 15 bases, with 4 bases of the junction left unmatched. Germline V gene sequence: CDR1 SGHAT, CDR2 FQNNGV. As DNA, the CDR3 is TGTGCCAGCAGCTTAGATAGGGACAGGTTGTTCTTC. As protein: CASSLDRDRLFF.

A single count supports this clone. The V gene is TRBV5-1, the J gene TRBJ2-5; D gene ambiguous. The CDR3 totals 17 residues. Trimming took 4 bases from V and 2 from J, leaving 21 bases between them. Germline loops: CDR1 SGHRS, CDR2 YFSETQ. CDR3 residues: CASSADLRLGEQETQYF. In DNA form, the CDR3 reads TGCGCCAGCAGCGCCGACCTGCGCCTAGGAGAACAAGAGACCCAGTACTTC.

This chain links TRBV19 with TRBJ1-5, with 7 bases matching TRBD1. Trimming cost V 3 bases and J 1 base; bases outside gene matches: 9. CDR3 length: 17 residues. Germline loops: CDR1 LNHDA, CDR2 SQIVND (reference sequence). This chain's CDR3 is CASSMRFAGGSNQPQHF. In DNA form, the CDR3 reads TGTGCCAGTAGTATGCGATTTGCAGGGGGGAGCAATCAGCCCCAGCATTTT.

The chain couples TRBV18 to TRBJ1-5, with TRBD1 matching 9 bases. V lost 6 bases, J lost 1 base, and 13 bases stayed unmatched. The V gene's germline CDR1 is KGHSH and CDR2 LQKENI. This CDR3 contains 18 residues. CDR3 bases: TGTGCCAGCTCGCCCGGGACAGGGTTCTCGGGCAGCAATCAGCCCCAGCATTTT. Its protein is CASSPGTGFSGSNQPQHF.

The genes are TRBV15 and TRBJ2-3; D remains ambiguous. The CDR3 sequence is 16 residues long. V shed 2 bases and J shed 7 bases, with 19 bases lying between them. Per the germline V gene, CDR1 is LNHNV and CDR2 is YYDKDF (reference sequence). CDR3 amino acids: CATSRPRQESRNTQYF. The CDR3 region has the DNA TGTGCCACCAGCAGACCTCGGCAGGAGTCAAGGAATACGCAGTATTTT.

The J gene is TRBJ1-6, the V gene TRBV5-1; 7 bases match TRBD1. The CDR3 covers 15 residues. Germline V gene data show CDR1 as SGHRS and CDR2 as YFSETQ. Losses at the gene ends were 2 bases for V and 7 bases for J; bases not matched to a gene: 6. The chain's CDR3 is CASSLTTGQNSPLHF. CDR3 DNA sequence: TGCGCCAGCAGCTTAACGACAGGGCAAAATTCACCCCTCCACTTT.

This clone occurred once. This chain uses TRBV6-5 with TRBJ2-5; no clear D. V lost 2 bases and J lost 5, with 9 bases in between. The CDR3 spans 13 residues. Looked up from germline, CDR1 is MNHEY and CDR2 is SVGAGI. The CDR3 DNA follows: TGTGCCAGCAGTTACCCCTCTGTGGAGACCCAGTACTTC. Protein product: CASSYPSVETQYF.

V usage is TRBV6-1 and J usage is TRBJ1-1; D gene ambiguous. Per the germline V gene, CDR1 is MNHNS and CDR2 is SASEGT. This CDR3 comprises 11 residues. Trimming shortened V by 2 bases and J by 9 bases, and 7 bases separated the two germline ends. Here the CDR3 reads CASSEQRKAFF. Written as DNA, the CDR3 is TGTGCCAGCAGTGAACAAAGGAAAGCTTTCTTT.

J is TRBJ1-1 and V is TRBV6-5; 9 bases map to TRBD1. CDR3 length equals 14 residues. Trimming at V came to 4 bases and at J to 7 bases, leaving 7 bases not matched to a gene. The germline V gene has CDR1 MNHEY and CDR2 SVGAGI. CDR3 residues: CASSSGQGLSEAFF. CDR3 coding DNA: TGTGCCAGCAGTTCCGGACAGGGGTTAAGTGAAGCTTTCTTT.

V gene TRBV2 combines with J gene TRBJ2-3; the D is unclear. Germline CDR1 and CDR2: SNHLY and FYNNEI. This CDR3 region has 13 residues. The V and J ends lost 5 bases and 5 bases respectively, with 11 bases between them. CDR3 in amino acids: CASSHLGGDTQYF. The CDR3 DNA reads as TGTGCCAGCAGTCATCTTGGTGGAGATACGCAGTATTTT.

The rearrangement joins TRBV7-2 to TRBJ2-2, with D unresolved. The CDR3 sequence is 12 residues long. V lost 4 bases to trimming and J lost 3 bases, with 3 bases between them. The germline V gene encodes CDR1 SGHTA and CDR2 FQGNSA. Here the CDR3 reads CASSSDTGELFF. CDR3 coding DNA: TGTGCCAGCAGCTCGGACACCGGGGAGCTGTTTTTT.

V is TRBV24-1 and J is TRBJ1-5, with D unclear. V lost 3 bases, J lost 1 base, and 3 bases lay in between. The V gene's germline CDR1 is KGHDR and CDR2 SFDVKD. The CDR3 covers 13 residues. The DNA for the CDR3 is TGTGCCACCAGTGATCGGAGCAATCAGCCCCAGCATTTT. It specifies CATSDRSNQPQHF.

The V gene is TRBV28, the J gene TRBJ2-2; the D call may be TRBD1 or TRBD2 (5 bases each). Germline CDR1 and CDR2: MDHEN and SYDVKM. The CDR3 sequence is 14 residues long. With 4 bases removed from V and 8 bases from J, the gap between germline ends came to 14 bases. Here the CDR3 DNA reads TGTGCCAGCAGTTCCCCTGGCAGGGAGGGGGAGCTGTTTTTT. Its translation is CASSSPGREGELFF.

The gene calls are TRBV5-1 and TRBJ1-6, with a tentative D call TRBD1 (5 bases). V lost 1 base, J lost 9 bases, and 17 bases lay in between. CDR3 size: 16 residues. CDR1 and CDR2 (germline): SGHRS, YFSETQ. As DNA, the CDR3 is TGCGCCAGCAGCTTGACTGGGATGGGGGATAGTTCACCCCTCCACTTT. As protein: CASSLTGMGDSSPLHF.

In its sample, this clone was seen a few times. This chain uses TRBV7-9 with TRBJ1-1; no reliable D call. CDR1 and CDR2 (germline): SEHNR, FQNEAQ (reference sequence). CDR3 size: 13 residues. The V end was cut by 0 bases, the J end by 1 base, with 3 bases between. CDR3 sequence: CASSLAKNTEAFF. The DNA of the CDR3 is TGTGCCAGCAGCTTAGCCAAGAACACTGAAGCTTTCTTT. The whole variable domain, filled in from reference TRBV7-9 and TRBJ1-1, reads DTGVSQNPRHKITKRGQNVTFRCDPISEHNRLYWYRQTLGQGPEFLTYFQNEAQLEKSRLLSDRFSAERPKGSFSTLEIQRTEQGDSAMYLCASSLAKNTEAFFGQGTRLTVV.